These 27 T cell receptor beta chains came from one sample sequenced in a study of cytotoxic CD8 clonotypes in ibrutinib-treated CLL. TCRdb's table, derived via immunoSEQ multiplex PCR, lists solely in-frame clones and lacks some. The sample holds 150,000 or so clones, 75% to 80% seen once. The sample consisted of PBMCs, taken after 24 months of ibrutinib treatment. These receptors were taken from a human donor with chronic lymphocytic leukemia.

Only a few counts were recorded for this clone. This chain uses TRBV29-1 with TRBJ2-1, with no clear D. V lost 4 bases to trimming and J lost 8 bases, with 12 bases between them. The germline V gene has CDR1 SQVTM and CDR2 ANQGSEA. The CDR3 length is 12 residues. The CDR3 protein is CSVASSGDEQFF. Here the CDR3 DNA reads TGCAGCGTTGCTTCTAGTGGGGATGAGCAGTTCTTC.

The CDR3 nucleotides are TGTGCCAGCTCCCCGGCCGCGGGGGGCCGGGTGGATACGCAGTATTTT. Protein: CASSPAAGGRVDTQYF. The chain joins TRBV18 to TRBJ2-3; 8 bases are a match to TRBD2. After removal of 6 bases from V and 6 bases from J, the junction contained 14 bases not matched to a gene. Germline loops: CDR1 KGHSH, CDR2 LQKENI. This CDR3 has 16 residues.

This clone was detected many times. This CDR3 is also generated by other DNA sequences in the sample. The chain employs TRBV18 and TRBJ1-3; maybe TRBD1 (6 bases). This CDR3 is built from 13 residues. CDR1 is KGHSH and CDR2 is LQKENI in the germline V gene. V was pared by 3 bases and J by 4 bases, with 7 bases between. Here the CDR3 DNA reads TGTGCCAGCTCACCGGGGGCCGGAAACACCATATATTTT. This encodes CASSPGAGNTIYF.

The chain employs TRBV7-2 and TRBJ2-7, with D possibly TRBD2 on 6 matching bases. V lost 8 bases to trimming and J lost 1 base, with 18 bases between them. Germline CDR1 reads SGHTA; CDR2 reads FQGNSA. CDR3 length equals 15 residues. CDR3 in DNA: TGTGCCAGCCGGGGCCCTAGCGCCCCTTCCTACGAGCAGTACTTC. It is translated as CASRGPSAPSYEQYF.

J is TRBJ1-3 and V is TRBV9, with D uncertain. The V end was cut by 2 bases, the J end by 2 bases, with 2 bases between. This CDR3 is 12 amino acids long. The V gene's germline CDR1 is SGDLS and CDR2 YYNGEE. CDR3 sequence: CASSVAGNTIYF. In DNA, the CDR3 is TGTGCCAGCAGCGTGGCTGGAAACACCATATATTTT.

V gene TRBV7-2 combines with J gene TRBJ1-1; a weak D match, TRBD1 (5 bases). Germline CDR1 is SGHTA and CDR2 is FQGNSA. Trimming took 3 bases from V and 11 from J, leaving 16 bases between them. This CDR3 is 13 amino acids long. The CDR3: CASSLNEGTTAFF. In DNA, the CDR3 is TGTGCCAGCAGCTTGAATGAGGGGACTACCGCTTTCTTT.

V usage is TRBV7-9 and J usage is TRBJ2-3; 10 bases align to TRBD2. Per germline, CDR1 SEHNR and CDR2 FQNEAQ (reference sequence). J was trimmed by 2 bases and V by 4 bases; bases with no gene match: 9. This CDR3 has 17 amino acids. The CDR3 here is CASSSVRTSGYTDTQYF. The CDR3, as DNA: TGTGCCAGCAGCTCAGTTCGGACTAGCGGATACACAGATACGCAGTATTTT.

The chain carries TRBV7-2 and TRBJ2-3, with D perhaps TRBD1 (6 bases). CDR3 size: 17 residues. Trimming took 4 bases from V and 1 from J, leaving 18 bases between them. Looked up from germline, CDR1 is SGHTA and CDR2 is FQGNSA. The CDR3 DNA reads as TGTGCCAGCAGCTCCCAGGGATTTGGGGGCGGCACAGATACGCAGTATTTT. Protein product: CASSSQGFGGGTDTQYF.

The rearrangement uses TRBV28 and TRBJ2-2; D not certain. V lost 6 bases, J lost 4 bases, and 21 bases lay in between. The CDR3 extends over 17 amino acids. Germline lookup yields CDR1 MDHEN and CDR2 SYDVKM. The DNA for the CDR3 is TGTGCCAGCAGCCCAACGGCAGGTTTTGAGTTCACCGGGGAGCTGTTTTTT. This codes for CASSPTAGFEFTGELFF.

In this sample, this clone turned up a few times. This chain uses TRBV9 with TRBJ2-5; D is perhaps TRBD2 (6 bases). The V and J ends lost 4 bases and 7 bases respectively, with 17 bases between them. Germline CDR1 and CDR2: SGDLS and YYNGEE. The CDR3 runs 14 residues. The CDR3 loop reads CASSPLSEGGTQYF. The CDR3 DNA sequence: TGTGCCAGCAGCCCCCTTTCGGAGGGTGGGACCCAGTACTTC.

This clone was found a few times. The chain is built from TRBV7-6 and TRBJ1-4; D is uncertain. The CDR3 length is 12 residues. Trimming removed 5 bases from V and 7 bases from J, with 8 bases in between. Germline values: CDR1 SGHVS, CDR2 FNYEAQ. CDR3 DNA: TGTGCCAGCAGCCTCCGGGGTGAAAAACTGTTTTTT. It yields the protein CASSLRGEKLFF.

The J gene is TRBJ2-5, the V gene TRBV2; possible D gene TRBD1, 8 bases. The germline V gene encodes CDR1 SNHLY and CDR2 FYNNEI. CDR3 length equals 15 residues. Trimming stripped 10 bases from V and 2 bases from J, with 20 bases between. CDR3 DNA: TGTGCCACCCAGGGGGCGGGGGCCTCACAAGAGACCCAGTACTTC. This translates into CATQGAGASQETQYF. The complete variable domain, with remaining parts taken from reference TRBV2 and TRBJ2-5, reads EPEVTQTPSHQVTQMGQEVILRCVPISNHLYFYWYRQILGQKVEFLVSFYNNEISEKSEIFDDQFSVERPDGSNFTLKIRSTKLEDSAMYFCATQGAGASQETQYFGPGTRLLVL.

The rearrangement links TRBV4-3 to TRBJ2-7, with D uncertain. Germline-derived CDR1 and CDR2 are LGHNA and YSLEER. There are 14 residues in the CDR3. V lost 0 bases to trimming and J lost 2 bases, with 8 bases between them. CDR3 sequence reads: CASSQEHGPYEQYF. CDR3 nucleotide sequence: TGCGCCAGCAGCCAAGAGCACGGCCCCTACGAGCAGTACTTC.

There are a few counts of this clone. The genes are TRBV27 and TRBJ2-7, with D possibly called TRBD1 or TRBD2 (5 bases each). This CDR3 is built from 14 residues. Germline values: CDR1 MNHEY, CDR2 SMNVEV (reference sequence). Trimming took off 5 bases at V and 12 bases at J, with 23 bases between the two ends. The CDR3 DNA is TGTGCCAGCAGTCCGGGGCGTTCCGCCAGGCGACGGTACTTC. This gives the protein CASSPGRSARRRYF.

There are a few counts of this clone. The chain couples TRBV6-6 to TRBJ1-6; D is unresolved. CDR1 and CDR2 (germline): MNHNY, SVGAGI (reference sequence). CDR3 size: 13 residues. The germline V and J ends were trimmed by 10 bases and 10 bases, with 17 bases remaining between them. CDR3 coding DNA: TGTGCCACCCGGGGAGTCAAGGAATCACCCCTCCACTTT. This gives the protein CATRGVKESPLHF.

This clone showed up just a few times. V gene TRBV7-9 combines with J gene TRBJ2-2; D is perhaps TRBD1 (6 bases). This CDR3 is built from 16 residues. Germline V lookup: CDR1 SEHNR, CDR2 FQNEAQ (reference sequence). The V gene lost 3 bases and the J gene lost 5 bases, with 16 bases spanning the gap. CDR3 amino acids: CASSLGATLITGELFF. Written as DNA, the CDR3 is TGTGCCAGCAGCTTGGGGGCCACACTCATTACCGGGGAGCTGTTTTTT. Full variable domain (remainder filled in from reference TRBV7-9 and TRBJ2-2): DTGVSQNPRHKITKRGQNVTFRCDPISEHNRLYWYRQTLGQGPEFLTYFQNEAQLEKSRLLSDRFSAERPKGSFSTLEIQRTEQGDSAMYLCASSLGATLITGELFFGEGSRLTVL.

The V call is TRBV7-9, the J call TRBJ2-7; the D gene is possibly TRBD2 (5 bases). This CDR3 is built from 12 residues. Germline V gene lookup returns CDR1 SEHNR and CDR2 FQNEAQ (reference sequence). The V gene lost 8 bases and the J gene lost 0 bases, with 8 bases spanning the gap. The CDR3 nucleotides read TGTGCCAGCGAGGGAACCTCCTACGAGCAGTACTTC. Residues: CASEGTSYEQYF.

This chain uses TRBV19 with TRBJ2-1; D perhaps matches TRBD2 (6 bases). The germline CDR1 and CDR2 sequences are LNHDA and SQIVND (reference sequence). The CDR3 totals 16 residues. Trimming shortened V by 2 bases and J by 3 bases, and 14 bases separated the two germline ends. The CDR3 coding sequence is TGTGCCAGTAGTATACCCGTTGGGGGGAACTACAATGAGCAGTTCTTC. Its translation: CASSIPVGGNYNEQFF.

This chain connects TRBV28 to TRBJ2-1; TRBD1 or TRBD2 may be the D gene (5 bases each). Germline values: CDR1 MDHEN, CDR2 SYDVKM. The CDR3 spans 16 residues. With 3 bases removed from V and 4 bases from J, the gap between germline ends came to 16 bases. CDR3 in amino acids: CASSFQVGTAYNEQFF. DNA for the CDR3: TGTGCCAGCAGTTTTCAGGTAGGGACGGCTTACAATGAGCAGTTCTTC.

The rearrangement links TRBV2 to TRBJ2-7; TRBD2 is a possible D gene (7 bases). The ends were cut back, 7 bases at V and 7 bases at J, with 20 bases in the middle. Per the germline V gene, CDR1 is SNHLY and CDR2 is FYNNEI. This CDR3 comprises 14 residues. In DNA form, the CDR3 reads TGTGCCAGCAAGGGGGGGCTAGCGGTTAGGGAGCAGTACTTC. Translating it yields CASKGGLAVREQYF.

The chain recombines TRBV4-2 with TRBJ2-2; D is unclear. Germline CDR1 is LGHNA and CDR2 is YNFKEQ. This CDR3 region has 14 residues. Trimming shortened V by 3 bases and J by 6 bases, and 11 bases separated the two germline ends. In DNA, the CDR3 is TGTGCCAGCAGCCAGACATTGGGATCCGGGGAGCTGTTTTTT. Its translation: CASSQTLGSGELFF.

This chain links TRBV6-6 with TRBJ2-3; no reliable D call. V was pared by 0 bases and J by 4 bases, with 8 bases between. Germline V gene data show CDR1 as MNHNY and CDR2 as SVGAGI (reference sequence). The CDR3 runs 14 residues. The CDR3 region has the DNA TGTGCCAGCAGTTACTCGGGTGGGGCAGATACGCAGTATTTT. It codes for CASSYSGGADTQYF.

This sequence joins TRBV5-1 and TRBJ1-5; D unresolved. The CDR3 consists of 14 residues. V was pared by 4 bases and J by 3 bases, with 11 bases between. Germline CDR1 reads SGHRS; CDR2 reads YFSETQ. CDR3 in amino acids: CASSPEGSNQPQHF. The DNA for the CDR3 is TGCGCCAGCAGCCCCGAGGGCTCCAATCAGCCCCAGCATTTT.

The rearrangement joins TRBV10-2 to TRBJ1-4; the D is unclear. V lost 3 bases, J lost 8 bases, and 13 bases lay in between. This CDR3 region has 14 residues. Per the germline V gene, CDR1 is WSHSY and CDR2 is SAAADI. CDR3 coding DNA: TGCGCCAGCAGTGAATTACAGCCGGGCGAAAAACTGTTTTTT. Translated: CASSELQPGEKLFF.

The DNA for the CDR3 is TGCGCCAGCAGCTTGGGAAACACAGGGGCAACCTACGAGCAGTACTTC. Residues: CASSLGNTGATYEQYF. The chain links TRBV5-1 to TRBJ2-7; 7 bases line up with TRBD1. Germline CDR1 reads SGHRS; CDR2 reads YFSETQ. V shed 0 bases and J 2 bases; nucleotides not matched to a gene: 8. This CDR3 comprises 16 residues. Using reference TRBV5-1 and TRBJ2-7 for the parts outside the CDR3, the full variable domain is KAGVTQTPRYLIKTRGQQVTLSCSPISGHRSVSWYQQTPGQGLQFLFEYFSETQRNKGNFPGRFSGRQFSNSRSEMNVSTLELGDSALYLCASSLGNTGATYEQYFGPGTRLTVT.

This clone was recorded a few times. This chain joins TRBV25-1 and TRBJ1-4; D call uncertain. The CDR3 contains 13 residues. V was shortened by 8 bases and J by 0 bases, with 7 bases between the two germline ends. Germline V lookup: CDR1 MGHDK, CDR2 SYGVNS. In DNA form, the CDR3 reads TGTGCCAGCCGACACGCAACTAATGAAAAACTGTTTTTT. Translation gives CASRHATNEKLFF.

The CDR3 DNA sequence: TGTGCCAGCAGCGCCTACACCACTCCGAACACTGAAGCTTTCTTT. Translated: CASSAYTTPNTEAFF. V and J are TRBV7-3 and TRBJ1-1, with unresolved D. Trimming left V 5 bases short and J 1 base short, with 14 bases between. In germline, CDR1 is SGHTA, CDR2 FQGTGA. The CDR3 has 15 amino acids.